This T cell receptor beta chain was sequenced during a study of blood T cell repertoires in COVID-19. Clones were sequenced by immunoSEQ multiplex PCR, and TCRdb holds only the in-frame ones, with some missing. The table shows 40,000 to 65,000 clones, with approximately 86% occurring only once. The sequence came from a man between 65 and 85 years old with active COVID-19. The sequenced sample was peripheral blood.

The CDR3 DNA reads as TGTGCCAGCAGTATGAGACAGGGGGATTCACCCCTCCACTTT. This translates into CASSMRQGDSPLHF. This chain links TRBV5-4 with TRBJ1-6; 9 positions match TRBD1. The V gene end was trimmed by 5 bases and the J gene end by 8 bases; junction bases not matched to a gene: 5. This CDR3 is 14 amino acids long. In germline, CDR1 is SGHNT, CDR2 YYREEE (reference sequence). The complete variable domain, with remaining parts taken from reference TRBV5-4 and TRBJ1-6, reads ETGVTQSPTHLIKTRGQQVTLRCSSQSGHNTVSWYQQALGQGPQFIFQYYREEENGRGNFPPRFSGLQFPNYSSELNVNALELDDSALYLCASSMRQGDSPLHFGNGTRLTVT.